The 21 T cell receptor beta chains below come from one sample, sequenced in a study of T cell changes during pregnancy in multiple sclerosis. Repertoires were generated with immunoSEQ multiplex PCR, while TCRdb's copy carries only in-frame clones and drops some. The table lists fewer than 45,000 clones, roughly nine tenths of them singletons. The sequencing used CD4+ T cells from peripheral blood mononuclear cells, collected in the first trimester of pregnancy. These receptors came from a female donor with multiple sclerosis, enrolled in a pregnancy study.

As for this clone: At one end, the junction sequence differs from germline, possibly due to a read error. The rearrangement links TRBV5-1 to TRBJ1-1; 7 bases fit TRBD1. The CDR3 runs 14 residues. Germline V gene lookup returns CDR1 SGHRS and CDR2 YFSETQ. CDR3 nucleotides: TGCGCCAGCAGCTTGGCACCGGGACAGCGCCCTTGGATCTTT. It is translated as CASSLAPGQRPWIF.

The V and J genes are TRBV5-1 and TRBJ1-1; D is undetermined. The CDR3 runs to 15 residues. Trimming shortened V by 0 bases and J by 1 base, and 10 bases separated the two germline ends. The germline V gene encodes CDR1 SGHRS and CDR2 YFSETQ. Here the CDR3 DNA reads TGCGCCAGCAGCTTGGTGCCGGGGTCGAACACTGAAGCTTTCTTT. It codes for CASSLVPGSNTEAFF.

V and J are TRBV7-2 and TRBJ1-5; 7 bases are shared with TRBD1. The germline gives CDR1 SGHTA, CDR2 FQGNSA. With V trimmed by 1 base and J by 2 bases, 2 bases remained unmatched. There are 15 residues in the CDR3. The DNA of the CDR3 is TGTGCCAGCAGCTTAGTCGGGACAGGCAATCAGCCCCAGCATTTT. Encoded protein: CASSLVGTGNQPQHF.

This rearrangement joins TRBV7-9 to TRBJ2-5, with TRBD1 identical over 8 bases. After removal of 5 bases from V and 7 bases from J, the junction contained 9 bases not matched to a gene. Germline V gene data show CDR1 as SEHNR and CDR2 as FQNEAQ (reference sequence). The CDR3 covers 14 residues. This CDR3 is CASSPQGDKGTQYF. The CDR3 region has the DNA TGTGCCAGCAGCCCACAGGGGGACAAAGGGACCCAGTACTTC. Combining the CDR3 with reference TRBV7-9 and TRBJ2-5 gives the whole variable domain DTGVSQNPRHKITKRGQNVTFRCDPISEHNRLYWYRQTLGQGPEFLTYFQNEAQLEKSRLLSDRFSAERPKGSFSTLEIQRTEQGDSAMYLCASSPQGDKGTQYFGPGTRLLVL.

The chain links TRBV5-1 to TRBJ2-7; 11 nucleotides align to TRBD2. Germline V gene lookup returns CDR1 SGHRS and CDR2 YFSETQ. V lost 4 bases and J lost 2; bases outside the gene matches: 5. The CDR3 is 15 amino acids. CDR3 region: CASSGGTSGAYEQYF. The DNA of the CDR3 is TGCGCCAGCAGCGGAGGGACTAGCGGCGCCTACGAGCAGTACTTC.

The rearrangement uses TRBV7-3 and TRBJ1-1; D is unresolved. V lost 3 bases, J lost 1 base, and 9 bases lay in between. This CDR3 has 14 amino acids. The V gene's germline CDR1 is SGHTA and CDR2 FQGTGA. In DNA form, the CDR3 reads TGTGCCAGCAGCTTCGGCGGGCCGAACACTGAAGCTTTCTTT. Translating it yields CASSFGGPNTEAFF.

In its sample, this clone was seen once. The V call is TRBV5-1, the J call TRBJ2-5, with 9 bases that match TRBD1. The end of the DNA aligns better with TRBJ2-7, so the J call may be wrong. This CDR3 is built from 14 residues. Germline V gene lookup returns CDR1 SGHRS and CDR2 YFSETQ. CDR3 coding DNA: TGCGCCAGCAGCCCCGGGACAGGGTCCTACGAGCAGTACTTC. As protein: CASSPGTGSYEQYF.

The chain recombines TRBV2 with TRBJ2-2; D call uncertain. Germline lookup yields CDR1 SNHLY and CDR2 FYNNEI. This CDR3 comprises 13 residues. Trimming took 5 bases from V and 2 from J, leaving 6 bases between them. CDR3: CASSQQNTGELFF. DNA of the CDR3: TGTGCCAGCAGTCAACAAAACACCGGGGAGCTGTTTTTT. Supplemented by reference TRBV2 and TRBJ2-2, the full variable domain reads EPEVTQTPSHQVTQMGQEVILRCVPISNHLYFYWYRQILGQKVEFLVSFYNNEISEKSEIFDDQFSVERPDGSNFTLKIRSTKLEDSAMYFCASSQQNTGELFFGEGSRLTVL.

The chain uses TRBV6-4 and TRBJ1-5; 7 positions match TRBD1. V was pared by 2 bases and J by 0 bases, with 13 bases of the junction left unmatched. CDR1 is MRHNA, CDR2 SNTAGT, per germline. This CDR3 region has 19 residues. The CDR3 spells CASSDKGARYQYSNQPQHF. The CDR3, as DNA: TGTGCCAGCAGTGACAAGGGGGCCCGCTACCAATATAGCAATCAGCCCCAGCATTTT.

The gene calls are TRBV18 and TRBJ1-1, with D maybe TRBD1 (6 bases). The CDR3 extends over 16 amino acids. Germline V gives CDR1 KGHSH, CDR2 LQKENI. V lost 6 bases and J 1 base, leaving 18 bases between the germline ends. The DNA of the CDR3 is TGTGCCAGCTCGCCCTCCTCAGGGGACGCGAACACTGAAGCTTTCTTT. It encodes CASSPSSGDANTEAFF.

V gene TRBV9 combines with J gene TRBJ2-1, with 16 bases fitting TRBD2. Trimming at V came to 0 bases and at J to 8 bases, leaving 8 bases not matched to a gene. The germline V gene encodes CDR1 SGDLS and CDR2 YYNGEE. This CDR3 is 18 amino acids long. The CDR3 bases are TGTGCCAGCAGCGTAGCAGGTGGGACTAGCGGGAGGGGTCATGAGCAGTTCTTC. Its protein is CASSVAGGTSGRGHEQFF.

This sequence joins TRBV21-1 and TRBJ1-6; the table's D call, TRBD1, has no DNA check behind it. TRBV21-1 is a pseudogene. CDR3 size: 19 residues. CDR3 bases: TGTGCCAGCAGCAACATGGTATCGGACAGTTGCGTCTATAATTCACCCCTCCACTTT. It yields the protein CASSNMVSDSCVYNSPLHF.

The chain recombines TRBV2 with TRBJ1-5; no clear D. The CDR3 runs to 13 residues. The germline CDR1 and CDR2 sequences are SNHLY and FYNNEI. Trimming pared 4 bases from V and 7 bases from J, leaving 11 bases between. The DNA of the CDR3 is TGTGCCAGCAGTGGACCCCTGAGGCAGCCCCAGCATTTT. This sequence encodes CASSGPLRQPQHF.

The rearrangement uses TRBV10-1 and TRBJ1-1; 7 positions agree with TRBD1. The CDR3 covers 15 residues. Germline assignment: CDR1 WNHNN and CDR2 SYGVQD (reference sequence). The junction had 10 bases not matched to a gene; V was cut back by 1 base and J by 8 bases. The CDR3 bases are TGCGCCAGCAGTGAGTATAGGGGGACAGCGAGCGAAGCTTTCTTT. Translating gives CASSEYRGTASEAFF.

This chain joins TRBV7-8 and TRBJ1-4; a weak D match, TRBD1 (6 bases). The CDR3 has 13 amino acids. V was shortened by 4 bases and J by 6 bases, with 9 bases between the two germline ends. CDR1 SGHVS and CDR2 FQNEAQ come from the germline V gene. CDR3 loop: CASSSGTYEKLFF. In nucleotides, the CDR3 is TGTGCCAGCAGCTCCGGGACATATGAAAAACTGTTTTTT.

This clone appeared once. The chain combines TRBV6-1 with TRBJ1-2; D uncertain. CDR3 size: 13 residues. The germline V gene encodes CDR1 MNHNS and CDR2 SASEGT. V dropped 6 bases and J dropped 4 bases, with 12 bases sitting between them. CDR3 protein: CASRSPTLYGYTF. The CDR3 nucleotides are TGTGCCAGCAGGTCCCCTACCCTCTATGGCTACACCTTC.

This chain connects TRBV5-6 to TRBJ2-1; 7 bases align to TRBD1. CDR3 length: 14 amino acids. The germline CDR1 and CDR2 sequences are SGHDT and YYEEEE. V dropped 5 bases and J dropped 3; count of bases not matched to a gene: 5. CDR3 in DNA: TGTGCCAGCAGGAGGGACAGAAACTACAATGAGCAGTTCTTC. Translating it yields CASRRDRNYNEQFF.

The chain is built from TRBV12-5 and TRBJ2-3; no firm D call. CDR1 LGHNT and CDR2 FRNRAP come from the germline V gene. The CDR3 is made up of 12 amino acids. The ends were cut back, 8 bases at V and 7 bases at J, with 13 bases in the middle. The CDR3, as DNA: TGTGCTAGTAGTAGTCTCCCAAATACGCAGTATTTT. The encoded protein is CASSSLPNTQYF.

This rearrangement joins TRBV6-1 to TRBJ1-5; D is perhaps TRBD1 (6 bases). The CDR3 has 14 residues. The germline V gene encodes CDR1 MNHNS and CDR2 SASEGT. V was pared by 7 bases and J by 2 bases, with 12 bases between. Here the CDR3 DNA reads TGTGCCAGCACCCCCGCAGGGGGCAATCAGCCCCAGCATTTT. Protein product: CASTPAGGNQPQHF.

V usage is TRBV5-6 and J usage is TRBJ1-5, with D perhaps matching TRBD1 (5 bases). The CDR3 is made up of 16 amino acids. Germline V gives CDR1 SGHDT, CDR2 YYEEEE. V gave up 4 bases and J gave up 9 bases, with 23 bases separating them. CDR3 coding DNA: TGTGCCAGCAGCCCTGGGCCGGGGGACGTTCGGTGGCCCCAGCATTTT. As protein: CASSPGPGDVRWPQHF.

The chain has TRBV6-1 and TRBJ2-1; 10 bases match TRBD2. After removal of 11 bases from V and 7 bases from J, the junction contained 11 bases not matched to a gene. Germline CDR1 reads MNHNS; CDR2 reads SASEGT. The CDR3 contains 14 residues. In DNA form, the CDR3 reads TGTGCCGGGGGAAGACTAGCGGGTGATAATGAGCAGTTCTTC. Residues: CAGGRLAGDNEQFF.